A selection of T cell receptor beta chains follows, all from one sample in a study of blood T cells in healthy people across ages. TCRdb independently ran MiXCR on the 5' RACE reads; one entry per CDR3 protein. The table lists hundreds of thousands of distinct CDR3 sequences, about half of them singletons. The sequencing input was blood. The source of these receptors is a man aged 60 to 75 in good health. CDR3s include the opening cysteine and the closing phenylalanine or tryptophan. A D gene is named only where the DNA matches it firmly. Where a row states a size, it is once, few, many or the class of an expanded clone; other rows omit it.

NA NA TRBJ1-6 TRBV10-3 CAISDPTRGHNSPLHF TGTGCCATCAGTGATCCCACCCGGGGCCATAATTCACCCCTCCACTTT
NA TRBD2 TRBJ2-1 TRBV29-1 CSRGSSYNEQFF TGCAGCCGCGGGAGCTCCTACAATGAGCAGTTCTTC
NA NA TRBJ1-1 TRBV6-4 CASSVGGADTEAFF TGTGCCAGCAGTGTCGGCGGGGCGGACACTGAAGCTTTCTTT
NA TRBD1 TRBJ2-7 TRBV12-3/TRBV12-4 CASRRQGQAYEQYF TGTGCCAGCAGGAGGCAGGGACAGGCCTACGAGCAGTACTTC
NA TRBD2 TRBJ2-5 TRBV7-6 CASSSRTSGRRETQYF TGTGCCAGCAGCTCCCGGACTAGCGGGAGGAGGGAGACCCAGTACTTC
NA NA TRBJ2-5 TRBV29-1 CSVKRATQETQYF TGCAGCGTTAAGCGGGCCACCCAAGAGACCCAGTACTTC
NA NA TRBJ1-2 TRBV19 CASSGPRSAGYTF TGTGCCAGTAGTGGGCCCAGGTCGGCGGGCTACACCTTC
NA NA TRBJ2-7 TRBV4-2 CASSLSRKASSYEQYF TGTGCCAGCAGCCTTAGTCGGAAGGCGAGCTCCTACGAGCAGTACTTC
few NA TRBJ2-5 TRBV5-6 CASSFTGTETQYF TGTGCCAGCAGCTTTACAGGGACCGAGACCCAGTACTTC
NA NA TRBJ2-7 TRBV9 CASSPRDSGGSYEQYF TGTGCCAGCAGCCCCAGGGACAGCGGGGGCTCCTACGAGCAGTACTTC
NA TRBD1 TRBJ2-3 TRBV7-9 CASSRVGQSTDTQYF TGTGCCAGCAGCCGGGTGGGACAGAGCACAGATACGCAGTATTTT
once NA TRBJ1-1 TRBV27 CASSLSRGARTEAFF TGTGCCAGCAGTTTATCTCGGGGGGCAAGGACTGAAGCTTTCTTT
many NA TRBJ2-7 TRBV6-1 CASQGRSSSYEQYF TGTGCCAGTCAGGGGAGGTCGTCCTCCTACGAGCAGTACTTC
NA NA TRBJ2-3 TRBV20-1 CSERDGFTDTQYF TGCAGTGAAAGAGACGGCTTCACAGATACGCAGTATTTT
NA NA TRBJ2-7 TRBV7-9 CVSSLEVYEQYF TGTGTCAGCAGCCTAGAGGTCTACGAGCAGTACTTC
few NA TRBJ2-7 TRBV5-1 CASSPYGGIYEQYF TGCGCCAGCAGCCCCTATGGGGGCATCTACGAGCAGTACTTC
few NA TRBJ2-6 TRBV4-3 CASSQEGSSGANVLTF TGCGCCAGCAGCCAAGAGGGGAGCTCTGGGGCCAACGTCCTGACTTTC
NA TRBD1 TRBJ1-1 TRBV12-3/TRBV12-4 CASRGTGANTEAFF TGTGCCAGCAGGGGGACAGGGGCGAACACTGAAGCTTTCTTT
NA TRBD1 TRBJ1-2 TRBV19 CASREGQGETYGYTF TGTGCCAGTAGGGAAGGACAGGGGGAGACGTATGGCTACACCTTC
NA NA TRBJ1-4 TRBV3-1 CASSSRQQRNEKLFF TGTGCCAGCAGCTCAAGGCAACAGCGTAATGAAAAACTGTTTTTT
few NA TRBJ2-1 TRBV2 CASRGNEQFF TGTGCCAGCAGGGGCAATGAGCAGTTCTTC
few NA TRBJ2-3 TRBV5-1 CASQRDGTSTDTQYF TGCGCCTCCCAAAGAGACGGAACTAGCACAGATACGCAGTATTTT
NA NA TRBJ1-2 TRBV7-8 CASSENRDIYGYTF TGTGCCAGCAGCGAGAACAGGGATATCTATGGCTACACCTTC
NA NA TRBJ2-3 TRBV29-1 CSVDGSSDTQYF TGCAGCGTTGATGGTTCTTCAGATACGCAGTATTTT
NA NA TRBJ2-2 TRBV4-3 CASSQDWRRRELFF TGCGCCAGCAGCCAAGATTGGAGGCGCCGGGAGCTGTTTTTT
NA TRBD1 TRBJ1-4 TRBV10-3 CAISPGTGGEKLFF TGTGCCATCAGTCCCGGGACAGGAGGTGAAAAACTGTTTTTT
NA TRBD1 TRBJ2-1 TRBV7-2 CASSPSGTGPYNEQFF TGTGCCAGCAGCCCCTCCGGGACAGGGCCCTACAATGAGCAGTTCTTC
NA NA TRBJ2-7 TRBV2 CASRTPEGEQYF TGTGCCAGCAGGACCCCCGAGGGCGAGCAGTACTTC
few NA TRBJ2-3 TRBV9 CASSVEGVRTDTQYF TGTGCCAGCAGCGTAGAAGGGGTCCGCACAGATACGCAGTATTTT
NA NA TRBJ2-5 TRBV12-3/TRBV12-4 CASSLVGGYQETQYF TGTGCCAGCAGTTTAGTCGGCGGCTACCAAGAGACCCAGTACTTC
many NA TRBJ2-4 TRBV7-9 CASSLVRGDKNIQYF TGTGCCAGCAGCTTAGTTCGTGGTGACAAAAACATTCAGTACTTC
NA NA TRBJ2-1 TRBV20-1 CSAPQGCNEQFF TGCAGTGCTCCGCAGGGTTGCAATGAGCAGTTCTTC